This is a list of T cell receptor beta chains from one sample in a study of blood T cell repertoires in COVID-19. The protocol was immunoSEQ multiplex PCR, while the TCRdb copy is restricted to in-frame clones and leaves out a portion. This sample yields about 130,000 clones, of which over 80% are seen a single time; about 9.5% belongs to the top ten. What was sequenced was peripheral blood. These receptors were taken from a middle-aged man with active or convalescent COVID-19. Both conserved end residues are part of each CDR3. The D gene is left open where the match is weak. Some rows have no size entry. The others give once, few or many, or a class for an expanded clone.

TGTGCCAGTATGGGTAGCAGGTCGGGGTACTACGAGCAGTACTTC,CASMGSRSGYYEQYF,-,TRBJ2-7,few,TRBV19
TGTGCCAGCAGCGTTCTTGCGGGGGGTCTAGATACGCAGTATTTT,CASSVLAGGLDTQYF,TRBD2,TRBJ2-3,-,TRBV7-9
TGTGCCAGCAGCAAAGCCAGACAGGGGTCCTATGGCTACACCTTC,CASSKARQGSYGYTF,TRBD1,TRBJ1-2,-,TRBV7-2
TGTGCCAGCAGCGTGGGACTAAGAATCACAGATACGCAGTATTTT,CASSVGLRITDTQYF,TRBD2,TRBJ2-3,once,TRBV9
TGCGCCAGCAGCCCGACAGGGGGCTATGGCTACACCTTC,CASSPTGGYGYTF,TRBD1,TRBJ1-2,-,TRBV4-3
TGTGCCTGGAGTCGAGACAGGGGATCTAGGAACACTGAAGCTTTCTTT,CAWSRDRGSRNTEAFF,TRBD1,TRBJ1-1,-,TRBV30
TGTGCCTGGAGTGTATGGGGGACACTTAACTATGGCTACACCTTC,CAWSVWGTLNYGYTF,-,TRBJ1-2,-,TRBV30
TGTGCCAGCAGCAGACTAGCGGGGGGAGGAGAGCAGTACTTC,CASSRLAGGGEQYF,TRBD2,TRBJ2-7,-,TRBV9
TGCGCCAGCAGCCAAGATTCGGCAGGCCAATCCTACGAGCAGTACTTC,CASSQDSAGQSYEQYF,-,TRBJ2-7,-,TRBV4-3
TGTGCCAGCAGCCTCCAGGGTGGGACCGGGGAGCTGTTTTTT,CASSLQGGTGELFF,-,TRBJ2-2,-,TRBV14
TGTGCCAGCACCCAAGTATATACAGACTATGGCTACACCTTC,CASTQVYTDYGYTF,-,TRBJ1-2,-,TRBV7-2
TGTGCCAGCAGCGGACCCGGGACTAGGGGCGAGACCCAGTACTTC,CASSGPGTRGETQYF,TRBD2,TRBJ2-5,few,TRBV9
TGTGCCAGCAGTTTATCGGCGGGGGTGGGGGAGACCCAGTACTTC,CASSLSAGVGETQYF,TRBD2,TRBJ2-5,-,TRBV27
TGTGCCAGCAGCTTATCGACATCTGGAAACACCATATATTTT,CASSLSTSGNTIYF,-,TRBJ1-3,few,TRBV7-9
TGTGCCAGCAGCTTAAAATCTGGGTACAGCTCTGGAAACACCATATATTTT,CASSLKSGYSSGNTIYF,-,TRBJ1-3,few,TRBV13
TGCGCCAGCAGTATGACAGGGGCGAACACCGGGGAGCTGTTTTTT,CASSMTGANTGELFF,TRBD1,TRBJ2-2,once,TRBV5-1
TGTGCCATCGGGGGACAGGGTGACACCATATATTTT,CAIGGQGDTIYF,TRBD1,TRBJ1-3,-,TRBV10-3
TGCGCCAGCAGCTTGGCCCGGACAGGGGAGGGATCACCCCTCCACTTT,CASSLARTGEGSPLHF,TRBD1,TRBJ1-6,-,TRBV5-1
TGTGCCAGCAGTTTTCGGGGGGGCCTTTCCACCATGTACAATGAGCAGTTCTTC,CASSFRGGLSTMYNEQFF,TRBD2,TRBJ2-1,-,TRBV6-2/TRBV6-3
TGTGCCAGCAGCTTGTATCCCCAGGGCTACGAGCAGTACTTC,CASSLYPQGYEQYF,-,TRBJ2-7,-,TRBV5-6
TGTGCCATCAGTGAGCCGATTCAGGGTGGGCAGGGGGAGACCCAGTACTTC,CAISEPIQGGQGETQYF,-,TRBJ2-5,-,TRBV10-3
TGTGCCAGCAGCTTAAGCTTGGCAGGGGGACTGAACACTGAAGCTTTCTTT,CASSLSLAGGLNTEAFF,TRBD1,TRBJ1-1,few,TRBV7-6
TGTGCCAGCAGCCCCCCGGGGGGAGGGGAAAAACTGTTTTTT,CASSPPGGGEKLFF,-,TRBJ1-4,-,TRBV14
TGTGCCAGCAGTTCGGGACAGCACTACAATGAGCAGTTCTTC,CASSSGQHYNEQFF,TRBD1,TRBJ2-1,-,TRBV28
TGCGCCAGCAGCGCGGCAGGGGGCGCTGGGGCCAACGTCCTGACTTTC,CASSAAGGAGANVLTF,TRBD1,TRBJ2-6,-,TRBV5-1
TGTGCCAGCAGTGAAACTAGCGGGGGGACCAATGAGCAGTTCTTC,CASSETSGGTNEQFF,TRBD2,TRBJ2-1,-,TRBV2
TGCGCCAGCAGCCAAAACCCCCAGGTCTCTGGAAACACCATATATTTT,CASSQNPQVSGNTIYF,-,TRBJ1-3,-,TRBV4-3
TGTGCCAGCAGTCCAGATGCGGGAACCTACGAGCAGTACTTC,CASSPDAGTYEQYF,-,TRBJ2-7,-,TRBV7-2
TGTGCCAGCATCCCCAGGGGGCCGTCTAATGAAAAACTGTTTTTT,CASIPRGPSNEKLFF,TRBD1,TRBJ1-4,-,TRBV6-5
TGTGCCACCAGTGATTTGACTCTACGGGAGGCCAAAAACATTCAGTACTTC,CATSDLTLREAKNIQYF,-,TRBJ2-4,-,TRBV24-1
TGCAGTGCTAGAGGAGGCGGGGGGCAGTATTTT,CSARGGGGQYF,TRBD2,TRBJ2-3,-,TRBV20-1
TGTGCCACCAGCAGAGGTGATGGACAGGGCCCCCTCGAGCAGTACTTC,CATSRGDGQGPLEQYF,TRBD1,TRBJ2-7,-,TRBV15
TGTGCCAGCAGCTTAGTGGAGCGGGGGGGCCCCTACGAGCAGTACTTC,CASSLVERGGPYEQYF,TRBD2,TRBJ2-7,-,TRBV7-9
TGTGCCAGCAGCTTAGTCCCAGCGGCGGATTATAATTCACCCCTCCACTTT,CASSLVPAADYNSPLHF,-,TRBJ1-6,-,TRBV7-6
TGTGCCAGCAGTTACTCGAGAGCCGGCGGGGGCTACGAGCAGTACTTC,CASSYSRAGGGYEQYF,TRBD2,TRBJ2-7,-,TRBV6-2/TRBV6-3
TGTGCCTGGAGGGTAGCGGGGTCCACAGATACGCAGTATTTT,CAWRVAGSTDTQYF,TRBD2,TRBJ2-3,-,TRBV30
TGTGCCAGCAGTACCGGGACTACCTACGAGCAGTACTTC,CASSTGTTYEQYF,TRBD2,TRBJ2-7,-,TRBV6-4
TGTGCCAGTAGTTTCGGGGTTAACTATGGCTACACCTTC,CASSFGVNYGYTF,-,TRBJ1-2,-,TRBV19
TGCGCCAGCAGCTTAACTAGCCGGGAGACCCAGTACTTC,CASSLTSRETQYF,-,TRBJ2-5,few,TRBV5-1
TGTGCCAGCACGGACAGGGGCTCGGGGCCCCAGCATTTT,CASTDRGSGPQHF,TRBD1,TRBJ1-5,-,TRBV2
TGTGCCAGCAGTTGGGCCAATTCACCCCTCCACTTT,CASSWANSPLHF,-,TRBJ1-6,-,TRBV12-3/TRBV12-4